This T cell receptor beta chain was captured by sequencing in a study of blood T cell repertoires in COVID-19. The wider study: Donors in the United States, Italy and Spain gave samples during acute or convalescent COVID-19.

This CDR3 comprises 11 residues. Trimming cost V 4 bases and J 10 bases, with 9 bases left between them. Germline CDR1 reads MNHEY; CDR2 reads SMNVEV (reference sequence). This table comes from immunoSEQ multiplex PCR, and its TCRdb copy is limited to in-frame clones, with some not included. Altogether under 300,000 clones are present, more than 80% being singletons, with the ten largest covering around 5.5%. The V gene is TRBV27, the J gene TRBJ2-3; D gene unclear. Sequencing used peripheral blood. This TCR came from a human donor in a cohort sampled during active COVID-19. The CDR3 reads CASSSVNAQYF. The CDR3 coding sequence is TGTGCCAGCAGTTCGGTCAACGCGCAGTATTTT.